These 26 T cell receptor beta chains were sequenced from one sample in a study of OX40 agonist ivuxolimab in advanced cancers. Method: immunoSEQ multiplex PCR; TCRdb's copy keeps in-frame clones and lacks some. The sample lists around 73,000 clones, 75% to 90% seen once, with under 0.65% in the top ten. This specimen was CD4+ or CD8+ T cells sorted from blood, taken in a trial of the OX40 agonist ivuxolimab. The receptors here all came from an adult with an advanced solid tumor such as melanoma, head and neck, liver or kidney cancer.

This clone was observed a single time. This chain uses TRBV5-1 with TRBJ2-7, with D possibly called TRBD1 or TRBD2 (5 bases each). The CDR3 covers 15 residues. CDR1 and CDR2 from the germline V gene are SGHRS and YFSETQ. V lost 0 bases to trimming and J lost 1 base, with 11 bases between them. This CDR3 reads CASSLGSGHSYEQYF. In nucleotides, the CDR3 is TGCGCCAGCAGCTTGGGCTCGGGGCATTCCTACGAGCAGTACTTC. Looking up the rest from reference TRBV5-1 and TRBJ2-7 gives the full variable domain: KAGVTQTPRYLIKTRGQQVTLSCSPISGHRSVSWYQQTPGQGLQFLFEYFSETQRNKGNFPGRFSGRQFSNSRSEMNVSTLELGDSALYLCASSLGSGHSYEQYFGPGTRLTVT.

The gene calls are TRBV15 and TRBJ2-1; perhaps TRBD1 as D (6 bases). V lost 0 bases to trimming and J lost 5 bases, with 11 bases between them. The CDR3 is 15 amino acids. CDR1 and CDR2 from the germline V gene are LNHNV and YYDKDF (reference sequence). In nucleotides, the CDR3 is TGTGCCACCAGCAGAGACAGGGGCTTTAACAATGAGCAGTTCTTC. Its translation: CATSRDRGFNNEQFF.

The chain employs TRBV5-8 and TRBJ2-3; D unresolved. V lost 0 bases and J lost 6, with 14 bases in between. The CDR3 is made up of 15 amino acids. The germline gives CDR1 SGHTS, CDR2 YDEGEE. This CDR3 reads CASSLGRQALDTQYF. The CDR3 bases are TGTGCCAGCAGCTTGGGGCGGCAGGCCCTGGATACGCAGTATTTT.

This sequence joins TRBV5-6 and TRBJ2-2, with 11 bases fitting TRBD2. This CDR3 region has 16 residues. Germline lookup yields CDR1 SGHDT and CDR2 YYEEEE. With V trimmed by 4 bases and J by 5 bases, 7 bases remained unmatched. The CDR3 nucleotides read TGTGCCAGCAGCGAACTAGCGGGAGAAGGTACCGGGGAGCTGTTTTTT. This sequence encodes CASSELAGEGTGELFF.

The chain uses TRBV10-2 and TRBJ2-3; D gene unclear. CDR3 length: 12 amino acids. Trimming cost V 4 bases and J 2 bases, with 4 bases left between them. The germline V gene encodes CDR1 WSHSY and CDR2 SAAADI. CDR3 amino acids: CASSATTDTQYF. The CDR3 region has the DNA TGCGCCAGCAGTGCGACCACAGATACGCAGTATTTT.

The chain employs TRBV5-6 and TRBJ1-2, with D perhaps TRBD1 (6 bases). The germline gives CDR1 SGHDT, CDR2 YYEEEE. The ends were cut back, 0 bases at V and 4 bases at J, with 10 bases in the middle. The CDR3 totals 14 residues. CDR3 loop: CASSLGQAGYGYTF. CDR3 sequence (DNA): TGTGCCAGCAGCTTGGGACAGGCGGGCTATGGCTACACCTTC.

The chain couples TRBV5-1 to TRBJ2-5, with TRBD2 identical over 7 bases. V lost 4 bases and J lost 5; bases outside the gene matches: 5. Germline CDR1 is SGHRS and CDR2 is YFSETQ. The CDR3 consists of 13 residues. CDR3 sequence: CASSAGEDETQYF. In DNA, the CDR3 is TGCGCCAGCAGCGCGGGAGAGGATGAGACCCAGTACTTC.

This sequence joins TRBV30 and TRBJ1-4; D gene uncertain. V was pared by 2 bases and J by 0 bases, with 7 bases between. Germline-derived CDR1 and CDR2 are GTSNPN and SVGIG (reference sequence). The CDR3 sequence is 14 residues long. CDR3 region: CAWSRHPTNEKLFF. The CDR3 DNA reads TGTGCCTGGAGTAGACACCCAACTAATGAAAAACTGTTTTTT.

The J gene is TRBJ2-7, the V gene TRBV11-3; D may match TRBD1 or TRBD2 (5 bases each). Trimming took off 4 bases at V and 8 bases at J, with 15 bases between the two ends. CDR1 is SGHNT, CDR2 YENEEA, per germline. The CDR3 runs to 13 residues. The CDR3: CASSSRDPTKQYF. The CDR3 DNA is TGTGCCAGCAGCTCACGGGACCCCACTAAGCAGTACTTC.

In nucleotides, the CDR3 is TGTGCCAGCTCCCGATGGGGCGAGCAGTTCTTC. Translated, it gives CASSRWGEQFF. This chain connects TRBV6-5 to TRBJ2-1; perhaps TRBD1 as D (5 bases). This CDR3 comprises 11 residues. CDR1 and CDR2 (germline): MNHEY, SVGAGI. Trimming took 8 bases from V and 10 from J, leaving 12 bases between them.

This rearrangement joins TRBV10-2 to TRBJ2-7; D is undetermined. Germline V gene lookup returns CDR1 WSHSY and CDR2 SAAADI. The CDR3 length is 11 residues. V lost 3 bases and J 4 bases, leaving 4 bases between the germline ends. DNA for the CDR3: TGCGCCAGCAGTGACGCTTACGAGCAGTACTTC. Its translation: CASSDAYEQYF.

The genes are TRBV7-3 and TRBJ2-6; D is unresolved. From germline, CDR1 is SGHTA and CDR2 FQGTGA. V lost 0 bases to trimming and J lost 2 bases, with 8 bases between them. The CDR3 is made up of 16 amino acids. The CDR3 spells CASSLTSGPGANVLTF. The DNA of the CDR3 is TGTGCCAGCAGCTTAACCTCAGGCCCTGGGGCCAACGTCCTGACTTTC.

This clone came up once. This sequence joins TRBV5-1 and TRBJ1-4; the D is unclear. Germline V lookup: CDR1 SGHRS, CDR2 YFSETQ. CDR3 length equals 14 residues. Trimming left V 4 bases short and J 6 bases short, with 13 bases between. The DNA of the CDR3 is TGCGCCAGCAGCAGCGGGCCCCGGGATGAAAAACTGTTTTTT. Its translation is CASSSGPRDEKLFF. Full variable domain (missing parts from reference TRBV5-1 and TRBJ1-4): KAGVTQTPRYLIKTRGQQVTLSCSPISGHRSVSWYQQTPGQGLQFLFEYFSETQRNKGNFPGRFSGRQFSNSRSEMNVSTLELGDSALYLCASSSGPRDEKLFFGSGTQLSVL.

This clone was counted a single time. The chain recombines TRBV29-1 with TRBJ2-7; 8 nucleotides line up with TRBD2. The length of the CDR3 is 17 residues. The J segment lost 0 bases and the V segment lost 6 bases, leaving 16 bases of the junction unmatched. Germline V gene lookup returns CDR1 SQVTM and CDR2 ANQGSEA. The CDR3 nucleotides are TGCAGCGTGGGGAGCGGGAGAGTTCGAGGGAGCTCCTACGAGCAGTACTTC. Translated, it gives CSVGSGRVRGSSYEQYF.

The J gene is TRBJ2-5, the V gene TRBV2; D is uncertain. The end of the DNA fits TRBJ2-7 better, so the J call may be wrong. Germline loops: CDR1 SNHLY, CDR2 FYNNEI. There are 11 residues in the CDR3. The CDR3, as DNA: TGTGCCAGCAGTTTGGCCTACGAGCAGTACTTC. Protein sequence: CASSLAYEQYF.

DNA of the CDR3: TGTGCCAGCAGCTTGGGCCGACAGGGGAACACCGGGGAGCTGTTTTTT. This gives the protein CASSLGRQGNTGELFF. The J gene is TRBJ2-2, the V gene TRBV5-4; 7 bases are a match to TRBD1. This CDR3 has 16 amino acids. After removal of 0 bases from V and 1 base from J, the junction contained 3 bases not matched to a gene. The germline V gene encodes CDR1 SGHNT and CDR2 YYREEE (reference sequence).

This rearrangement joins TRBV21-1 to TRBJ1-1. TRBV21-1 counts as a pseudogene. The CDR3 contains 16 residues. Here the CDR3 DNA reads TGTGCCAGCAGCATTGGTCGGTCGGGCGCGTACACTGAAGCTTTCTTT. This gives the protein CASSIGRSGAYTEAFF.

This clone was counted once. The chain recombines TRBV6-5 with TRBJ2-1; TRBD1 matches at 7 bases. CDR1 is MNHEY and CDR2 is SVGAGI in the germline V gene. After removal of 7 bases from V and 6 bases from J, the junction contained 6 bases not matched to a gene. The CDR3 has 13 residues. CDR3 region: CASTRGIGNEQFF. The CDR3 DNA sequence: TGTGCCAGCACCAGGGGGATAGGCAATGAGCAGTTCTTC.

This chain connects TRBV19 to TRBJ2-1, with 16 bases identical to TRBD2. Unmatched junction bases numbered 17, after V lost 5 bases and J lost 4 bases. The CDR3 has 21 amino acids. Germline lookup yields CDR1 LNHDA and CDR2 SQIVND (reference sequence). CDR3 sequence: CASSRDGQGLAGGPGYNEQFF. CDR3 DNA sequence: TGTGCCAGTAGTCGGGACGGACAGGGACTAGCGGGAGGGCCTGGTTACAATGAGCAGTTCTTC.

The CDR3 loop is CASSGTGSNYSNQPQHF. In nucleotides, the CDR3 is TGTGCCAGCAGCGGGACAGGGTCCAATTATAGCAATCAGCCCCAGCATTTT. The rearrangement joins TRBV9 to TRBJ1-5; 8 bases agree with TRBD1. This CDR3 is 17 amino acids long. V shed 3 bases and J 0 bases; nucleotides not matched to a gene: 8. Germline CDR1 and CDR2: SGDLS and YYNGEE.

The chain carries TRBV19 and TRBJ1-5; 7 bases are shared with TRBD1. Trimming removed 5 bases from V and 4 bases from J; junction bases left unmatched: 8. The germline CDR1 and CDR2 sequences are LNHDA and SQIVND (reference sequence). The CDR3 contains 15 residues. The CDR3 loop is CASSLQGQWNQPQHF. In DNA, the CDR3 is TGTGCCAGTAGTCTCCAGGGACAGTGGAATCAGCCCCAGCATTTT.

V gene TRBV18 combines with J gene TRBJ2-3, with no clear D. This CDR3 comprises 15 residues. The ends were cut back, 2 bases at V and 7 bases at J, with 16 bases in the middle. The germline gives CDR1 KGHSH, CDR2 LQKENI. This chain's CDR3 is CASSPELIKGNTQYF. In nucleotides, the CDR3 is TGTGCCAGCTCACCAGAGCTAATTAAAGGGAATACGCAGTATTTT.

This clone was recorded once. The chain carries TRBV4-1 and TRBJ1-1, with 10 bases identical to TRBD1. The length of the CDR3 is 13 residues. The V segment lost 3 bases and the J segment 6 bases; nucleotides outside the gene matches: 1. Germline lookup yields CDR1 MGHRA and CDR2 YSYEKL. DNA for the CDR3: TGCGCCAGCAGCCAGGACAGGGGGGCTGAAGCTTTCTTT. This translates into CASSQDRGAEAFF.

This chain joins TRBV7-9 and TRBJ2-5; 7 bases line up with TRBD1. Germline V gene lookup returns CDR1 SEHNR and CDR2 FQNEAQ (reference sequence). CDR3 length: 14 residues. With V trimmed by 1 base and J by 4 bases, 3 bases remained unmatched. The CDR3 spells CASSLGGGAETQYF. Written as DNA, the CDR3 is TGTGCCAGCAGCTTAGGAGGGGGCGCAGAGACCCAGTACTTC.

The gene calls are TRBV19 and TRBJ2-1; 12 nucleotides agree with TRBD2. The CDR3 covers 15 residues. The ends lost 3 bases at V and 7 bases at J; junction bases unmatched: 4. CDR1 and CDR2 from the germline V gene are LNHDA and SQIVND (reference sequence). The CDR3 bases are TGTGCCAGTAGTATGACTAGCGGGAGTTGGAATGAGCAGTTCTTC. As protein: CASSMTSGSWNEQFF.

This sequence joins TRBV19 and TRBJ2-7, with 7 bases fitting TRBD2. J was trimmed by 13 bases and V by 1 base; bases with no gene match: 10. CDR1 LNHDA and CDR2 SQIVND come from the germline V gene (reference sequence). This CDR3 comprises 13 residues. The CDR3 bases are TGTGCCAGTAGTATAGTCATCGGGGGGAGCCCATACTTC. It translates to CASSIVIGGSPYF.